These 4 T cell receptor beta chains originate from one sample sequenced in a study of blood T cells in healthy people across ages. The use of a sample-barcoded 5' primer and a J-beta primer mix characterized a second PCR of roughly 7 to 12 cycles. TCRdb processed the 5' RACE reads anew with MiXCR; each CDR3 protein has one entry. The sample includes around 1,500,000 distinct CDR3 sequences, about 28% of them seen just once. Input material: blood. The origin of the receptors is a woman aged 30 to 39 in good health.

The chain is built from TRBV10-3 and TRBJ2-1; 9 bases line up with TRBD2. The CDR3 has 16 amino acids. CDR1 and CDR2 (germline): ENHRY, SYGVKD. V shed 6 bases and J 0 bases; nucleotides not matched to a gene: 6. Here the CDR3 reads CAIRGASGVSYNEQFF. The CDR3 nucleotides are TGTGCCATCAGGGGGGCTAGCGGGGTCTCCTACAATGAGCAGTTCTTC.

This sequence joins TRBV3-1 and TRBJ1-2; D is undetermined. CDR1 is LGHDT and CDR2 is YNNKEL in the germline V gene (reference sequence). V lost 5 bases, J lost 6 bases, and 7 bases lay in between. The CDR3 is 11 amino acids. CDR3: CASSGADGYTF. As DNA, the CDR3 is TGTGCCAGCAGCGGCGCGGATGGCTACACCTTC.

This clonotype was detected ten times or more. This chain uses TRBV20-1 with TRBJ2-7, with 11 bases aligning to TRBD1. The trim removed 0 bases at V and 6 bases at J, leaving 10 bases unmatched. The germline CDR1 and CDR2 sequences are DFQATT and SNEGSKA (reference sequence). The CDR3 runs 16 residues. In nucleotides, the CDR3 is TGCAGTGCTAGAGAAGGGTATTTTGGGACAGGGGGCGAGCAGTACTTC. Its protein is CSAREGYFGTGGEQYF.

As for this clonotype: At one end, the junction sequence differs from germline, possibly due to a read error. CDR3 DNA: TGCGCCAGCAACGTTGGACTAGCCCACTACAATGAGCAGTTCTTC. Amino acid sequence: CASNVGLAHYNEQFF. The chain links TRBV9 to TRBJ2-1; 8 nucleotides agree with TRBD2. Looked up from germline, CDR1 is SGDLS and CDR2 is YYNGEE. The CDR3 is 15 amino acids.